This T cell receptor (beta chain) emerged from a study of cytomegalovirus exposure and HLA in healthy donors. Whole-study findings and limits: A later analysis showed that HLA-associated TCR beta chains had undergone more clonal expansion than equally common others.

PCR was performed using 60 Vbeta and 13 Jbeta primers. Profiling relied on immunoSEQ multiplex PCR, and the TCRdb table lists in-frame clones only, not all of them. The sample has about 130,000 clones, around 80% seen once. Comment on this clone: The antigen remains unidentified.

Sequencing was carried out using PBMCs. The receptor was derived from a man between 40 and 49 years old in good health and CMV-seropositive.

CDR3 nucleotide sequence: TGCGCCAGCAGTGAGTCGGCAGGGACCTACAATGAGCAGTTCTTC. Protein: CASSESAGTYNEQFF. The chain employs TRBV10-1 and TRBJ2-1, with D tentatively TRBD1 (5 bases). CDR1 and CDR2 from the germline V gene are WNHNN and SYGVQD (reference sequence). This CDR3 comprises 15 residues. Trimming removed 0 bases from V and 2 bases from J, with 8 bases in between.